One and the same sample provided the 26 T cell receptor beta chains below, sequenced in a study of fetal regulatory T cell absence and autoimmunity. The data were produced by immunoSEQ multiplex PCR, yet TCRdb's version contains in-frame clones alone and is incomplete. The data hold 46,000 or so clones, with approximately 80% observed a single time. The sample taken for sequencing was cord blood. All receptors derive from a newborn boy with IPEX syndrome.

The chain carries TRBV13 and TRBJ1-3; D uncertain. CDR1 is PRHDT, CDR2 FYEKMQ, per germline (reference sequence). This CDR3 spans 17 amino acids. V was cut by 0 bases and J by 2 bases, with 14 bases left in between. CDR3 sequence reads: CASSLGWTEEPGNTIYF. For the CDR3, the DNA is TGTGCCAGCAGCTTAGGTTGGACCGAGGAGCCTGGAAACACCATATATTTT.

The J gene is TRBJ2-3, the V gene TRBV7-2, with 11 bases lining up with TRBD2. After removal of 6 bases from V and 8 bases from J, the junction contained 13 bases not matched to a gene. The CDR3 sequence is 16 residues long. Germline CDR1 and CDR2: SGHTA and FQGNSA. In DNA, the CDR3 is TGTGCCAGCAGTCTCATCACTAGCGGGAGTTCGGGTACGCAGTATTTT. This translates into CASSLITSGSSGTQYF.

This rearrangement joins TRBV5-1 to TRBJ2-5; 12 nucleotides match TRBD2. Trimming at V came to 3 bases and at J to 4 bases, leaving 7 bases not matched to a gene. This CDR3 is built from 16 residues. From germline, CDR1 is SGHRS and CDR2 YFSETQ. CDR3 in DNA: TGCGCCAGCAGCTCCTCTAGCGGGGGGGCCCTAGAGACCCAGTACTTC. Translated, it gives CASSSSSGGALETQYF.

The chain recombines TRBV5-6 with TRBJ2-7; D perhaps matches TRBD1 (6 bases). The CDR3 is 12 amino acids. From germline, CDR1 is SGHDT and CDR2 YYEEEE. The ends were cut back, 4 bases at V and 9 bases at J, with 14 bases in the middle. Here the CDR3 DNA reads TGTGCCAGCAGCCGGACTGGGGGCTGGCAGTACTTC. This translates into CASSRTGGWQYF.

The V gene is TRBV21-1, the J gene TRBJ1-3. TRBV21-1 is an annotated pseudogene. The CDR3 contains 15 residues. For the CDR3, the DNA is TGTGCCAGCAGCAAAGCCAACGGGGTAAGAAACACCATATATTTT. It codes for CASSKANGVRNTIYF.

J is TRBJ2-3 and V is TRBV9, with D perhaps being TRBD1 or TRBD2 (6 bases each). V was pared by 0 bases and J by 2 bases, with 10 bases between. Germline-derived CDR1 and CDR2 are SGDLS and YYNGEE. CDR3 length: 15 amino acids. CDR3 bases: TGTGCCAGCAGCGTAGGAGGGGGGATCACAGATACGCAGTATTTT. As protein: CASSVGGGITDTQYF.

This chain links TRBV9 with TRBJ2-1; 12 nucleotides align to TRBD2. Germline V gene sequence: CDR1 SGDLS, CDR2 YYNGEE. Unmatched junction bases numbered 5, after V lost 5 bases and J lost 5 bases. This CDR3 has 15 residues. DNA for the CDR3: TGTGCCAGCAGTTCTAGCGGGAGGGCCAACAATGAGCAGTTCTTC. Residues: CASSSSGRANNEQFF.

The chain uses TRBV7-9 and TRBJ2-5, with 12 bases that match TRBD2. J was trimmed by 2 bases and V by 4 bases; bases with no gene match: 8. CDR1 and CDR2 from the germline V gene are SEHNR and FQNEAQ (reference sequence). The CDR3 loop spans 17 amino acids. The CDR3 DNA reads as TGTGCCAGCAGCTCCCCGTCAGGACTAGCGGGACAAGAGACCCAGTACTTC. Protein product: CASSSPSGLAGQETQYF.

The rearrangement uses TRBV11-2 and TRBJ1-5, with 7 nucleotides matching TRBD1. The ends lost 4 bases at V and 3 bases at J; junction bases unmatched: 6. This CDR3 has 15 residues. Germline lookup yields CDR1 SGHAT and CDR2 FQNNGV. CDR3 sequence: CASSSQGGYNQPQHF. The CDR3 DNA reads as TGTGCCAGCAGCTCGCAGGGGGGTTACAATCAGCCCCAGCATTTT.

V and J are TRBV6-6 and TRBJ2-5, with 11 bases aligning to TRBD2. This CDR3 region has 16 residues. Germline values: CDR1 MNHNY, CDR2 SVGAGI (reference sequence). Trimming at V came to 0 bases and at J to 5 bases, leaving 5 bases not matched to a gene. The CDR3 DNA is TGTGCCAGCAGTTACTCGAAACTAGCGGGGGATGAGACCCAGTACTTC. Translating it yields CASSYSKLAGDETQYF.

The chain links TRBV14 to TRBJ2-7, with 8 bases identical to TRBD1. V lost 3 bases to trimming and J lost 2 bases; unmatched junction nucleotides: 6. The CDR3 extends over 15 amino acids. CDR1 is SGHDN, CDR2 FVKESK, per germline. The CDR3 DNA is TGTGCCAGCAGCCACGGGACAGGAAGCACCTACGAGCAGTACTTC. Protein: CASSHGTGSTYEQYF.

This sequence joins TRBV27 and TRBJ1-2; D is ambiguous. Germline V lookup: CDR1 MNHEY, CDR2 SMNVEV (reference sequence). The ends were cut back, 3 bases at V and 12 bases at J, with 11 bases in the middle. The CDR3 contains 11 residues. As DNA, the CDR3 is TGTGCCAGCAGTTTTGAGGGTTGCGACACCTTC. It yields the protein CASSFEGCDTF.

This clone has just a few counts. The chain combines TRBV19 with TRBJ1-5; D is unresolved. Germline assignment: CDR1 LNHDA and CDR2 SQIVND (reference sequence). This CDR3 comprises 14 residues. Trimming removed 7 bases at V and 0 bases at J, with 10 bases between. The CDR3 protein is CASKGLYSNQPQHF. The CDR3, as DNA: TGTGCCAGTAAAGGCCTCTATAGCAATCAGCCCCAGCATTTT.

The chain is built from TRBV5-1 and TRBJ2-1; 16 positions agree with TRBD2. This CDR3 comprises 19 residues. V was clipped by 4 bases and J by 2 bases; unmatched bases: 9. Germline V CDR1 and CDR2: SGHRS, YFSETQ. The CDR3 DNA follows: TGCGCCAGCAGCCCTATGGGACTAGCGGGAGGGCCTACCTACAATGAGCAGTTCTTC. It encodes CASSPMGLAGGPTYNEQFF.

The chain joins TRBV14 to TRBJ2-7; 13 nucleotides agree with TRBD2. CDR1 is SGHDN and CDR2 is FVKESK in the germline V gene. V dropped 1 base and J dropped 5; count of bases not matched to a gene: 8. This CDR3 spans 17 amino acids. The CDR3 loop reads CASSQATPGLAGNEQYF. The CDR3 coding sequence is TGTGCCAGCAGCCAAGCCACTCCGGGACTAGCGGGAAACGAGCAGTACTTC.

This sequence joins TRBV5-1 and TRBJ1-4; D gene uncertain. Germline V gene lookup returns CDR1 SGHRS and CDR2 YFSETQ. The V end lost 0 bases, the J end lost 0 bases, and 6 bases lay between the germline ends. This CDR3 is built from 15 residues. CDR3 residues: CASSLVPTTNEKLFF. The CDR3 DNA is TGCGCCAGCAGCTTGGTACCTACAACTAATGAAAAACTGTTTTTT.

This sequence joins TRBV4-1 and TRBJ1-5, with no clear D. Trimming removed 2 bases at V and 3 bases at J, with 8 bases between. Germline V CDR1 and CDR2: MGHRA, YSYEKL. CDR3 length: 14 residues. CDR3: CASSQSLLNQPQHF. The CDR3 nucleotides read TGCGCCAGCAGCCAATCCCTACTCAATCAGCCCCAGCATTTT.

The rearrangement joins TRBV7-2 to TRBJ2-7, with TRBD2 as a possible D gene (5 bases). Germline assignment: CDR1 SGHTA and CDR2 FQGNSA. Trimming left V 5 bases short and J 3 bases short, with 11 bases between. The CDR3 has 13 residues. This CDR3 reads CASSPSRGYEQYF. CDR3 coding DNA: TGTGCCAGCAGCCCCAGTCGGGGCTACGAGCAGTACTTC. The entire variable domain, with the rest obtained from reference TRBV7-2 and TRBJ2-7, is as follows: GAGVSQSPSNKVTEKGKDVELRCDPISGHTALYWYRQSLGQGLEFLIYFQGNSAPDKSGLPSDRFSAERTGGSVSTLTIQRTQQEDSAVYLCASSPSRGYEQYFGPGTRLTVT.

CDR3 loop: CASRGLAGASYQETQYF. DNA for the CDR3: TGTGCCAGCAGGGGACTAGCGGGAGCCTCGTACCAAGAGACCCAGTACTTC. The chain carries TRBV7-8 and TRBJ2-5; 14 bases map to TRBD2. This CDR3 is 17 amino acids long. The junction had 6 bases not matched to a gene; V was cut back by 6 bases and J by 0 bases. Looked up from germline, CDR1 is SGHVS and CDR2 is FQNEAQ.

This rearrangement joins TRBV5-6 to TRBJ2-3, with no clear D. The V and J ends lost 0 bases and 0 bases respectively, with 5 bases between them. The germline V gene encodes CDR1 SGHDT and CDR2 YYEEEE. The CDR3 runs to 14 residues. CDR3 loop: CASSLGPSTDTQYF. CDR3 nucleotides: TGTGCCAGCAGCTTGGGGCCTAGCACAGATACGCAGTATTTT.

The chain joins TRBV5-4 to TRBJ2-3, with D possibly being TRBD2 (6 bases). This CDR3 has 16 amino acids. Trimming took off 0 bases at V and 0 bases at J, with 11 bases between the two ends. Per the germline V gene, CDR1 is SGHNT and CDR2 is YYREEE (reference sequence). In DNA, the CDR3 is TGTGCCAGCAGCTTGGAACTAGCAGATAGCACAGATACGCAGTATTTT. It yields the protein CASSLELADSTDTQYF.

The genes are TRBV7-9 and TRBJ1-2; TRBD1 agrees at 8 bases. Germline V gene lookup returns CDR1 SEHNR and CDR2 FQNEAQ (reference sequence). The V segment lost 6 bases and the J segment 5 bases; nucleotides outside the gene matches: 8. This CDR3 region has 14 residues. The DNA for the CDR3 is TGTGCCAGCAGTCCCGCGACAGGGGCGTATGGCTACACCTTC. It is translated as CASSPATGAYGYTF.

This clone was detected once. The chain joins TRBV19 to TRBJ2-7, with D perhaps TRBD1 or TRBD2 (5 bases each). Germline-derived CDR1 and CDR2 are LNHDA and SQIVND (reference sequence). The CDR3 has 12 residues. V was shortened by 2 bases and J by 7 bases, with 9 bases between the two germline ends. The CDR3 coding sequence is TGTGCCAGTAGTATAAGTGGGGGAGAGCAGTACTTC. Residues: CASSISGGEQYF. The full variable domain, its missing parts supplied by reference TRBV19 and TRBJ2-7, is DGGITQSPKYLFRKEGQNVTLSCEQNLNHDAMYWYRQDPGQGLRLIYYSQIVNDFQKGDIAEGYSVSREKKESFPLTVTSAQKNPTAFYLCASSISGGEQYFGPGTRLTVT.

The chain is built from TRBV5-6 and TRBJ1-5; D remains unclear. The CDR3 is 14 amino acids. CDR1 and CDR2 (germline): SGHDT, YYEEEE. Trimming left V 0 bases short and J 3 bases short, with 7 bases between. For the CDR3, the DNA is TGTGCCAGCAGCTTGGGTGTCAACAATCAGCCCCAGCATTTT. Its translation: CASSLGVNNQPQHF.

The rearrangement uses TRBV7-8 and TRBJ1-2, with a weak D call TRBD1 (6 bases). Between the trimmed V and J ends, which lost 5 bases and 5 bases, there was a span of 12 bases. The CDR3 has 13 amino acids. Germline CDR1 is SGHVS and CDR2 is FQNEAQ. CDR3 nucleotide sequence: TGTGCCAGCAGCCAGGACAGCGGGTATGGCTACACCTTC. It encodes CASSQDSGYGYTF. The full variable domain, completed using reference TRBV7-8 and TRBJ1-2, is GAGVSQSPRYKVAKRGQDVALRCDPISGHVSLFWYQQALGQGPEFLTYFQNEAQLDKSGLPSDRFFAERPEGSVSTLKIQRTQQEDSAVYLCASSQDSGYGYTFGSGTRLTVV.

This chain uses TRBV29-1 with TRBJ1-2, with a tentative D call TRBD1 (5 bases). The V end was cut by 5 bases, the J end by 3 bases, with 10 bases between. This CDR3 contains 12 residues. Germline assignment: CDR1 SQVTM and CDR2 ANQGSEA. The CDR3 sequence: CSVRGVDYGYTF. The CDR3 nucleotides are TGCAGCGTTAGAGGGGTGGACTATGGCTACACCTTC.